This TCR beta chain was recovered during a study of long-term antiretroviral therapy in people with HIV. Study-wide points: Despite increasing after ART, diversity remained lower than that of transplant donor controls. From the mid-2000s to the late 2010s, blood was obtained, possibly while participants received older ART regimens. Controls showed broader CDR3 length ranges than did the HIV repertoires.

The assay, immunoSEQ v3.0, was run at survey level. This table comes from immunoSEQ multiplex PCR, and its TCRdb copy is limited to in-frame clones, with some not included. Of more than 25,000 clones listed, around 97% were seen once; the top ten hold under 2.5%. Trimming took 5 bases from V and 1 from J, leaving 14 bases between them. The CDR3 loop spans 15 amino acids. Germline V gene lookup returns CDR1 SGHTA and CDR2 FQGNSA. In regard to this clone: Its antigen is not known.

The chain links TRBV7-2 to TRBJ1-2, with D possibly matching TRBD1 (6 bases). This sequence originates from a man aged 25 to 45 with HIV. The sample was unsorted PBMCs, taken 7.6 years after starting antiretroviral therapy. The CDR3 is CASSLTGKINYGYTF. The CDR3 DNA is TGTGCCAGCAGCCTTACAGGGAAGATTAACTATGGCTACACCTTC.